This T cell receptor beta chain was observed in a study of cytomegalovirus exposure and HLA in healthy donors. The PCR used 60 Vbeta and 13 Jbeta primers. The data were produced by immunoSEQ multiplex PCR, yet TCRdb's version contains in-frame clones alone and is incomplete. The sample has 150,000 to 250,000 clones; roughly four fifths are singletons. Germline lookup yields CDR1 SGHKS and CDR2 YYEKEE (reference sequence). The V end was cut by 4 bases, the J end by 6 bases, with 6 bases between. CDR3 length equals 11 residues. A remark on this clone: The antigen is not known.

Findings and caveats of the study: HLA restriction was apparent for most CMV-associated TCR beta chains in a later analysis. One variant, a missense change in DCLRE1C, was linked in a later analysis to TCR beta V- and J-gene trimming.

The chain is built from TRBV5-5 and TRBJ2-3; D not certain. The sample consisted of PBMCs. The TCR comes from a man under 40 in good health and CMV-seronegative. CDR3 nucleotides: TGTGCCAGCAGCACTTGGGATACGCAGTATTTT. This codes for CASSTWDTQYF.